Below are 24 T cell receptor beta chains sequenced from a single sample in a study of control samples from healthy donors and cancer patients. The table came from immunoSEQ multiplex PCR; TCRdb's copy has only in-frame clones and leaves some out. The data show fewer than 95,000 clones, 85% seen once. The specimen was blood. The receptors were gathered from a man aged 25 to 45 in good health.

The chain combines TRBV7-9 with TRBJ1-4, with D unclear. The CDR3 spans 15 residues. V was clipped by 5 bases and J by 3 bases, with 13 bases between them. Looked up from germline, CDR1 is SEHNR and CDR2 is FQNEAQ (reference sequence). CDR3 loop: CASSLTGKANEKLFF. The CDR3 DNA reads as TGTGCCAGCAGCCTAACGGGGAAAGCTAATGAAAAACTGTTTTTT.

The chain carries TRBV19 and TRBJ2-2, with D possibly TRBD1 on 6 matching bases. There are 14 residues in the CDR3. The germline V and J ends were trimmed by 6 bases and 2 bases, with 10 bases remaining between them. Germline assignment: CDR1 LNHDA and CDR2 SQIVND (reference sequence). The DNA for the CDR3 is TGTGCCAGTAGACTACAGGGAAACACCGGGGAGCTGTTTTTT. This sequence encodes CASRLQGNTGELFF.

The chain carries TRBV7-9 and TRBJ1-2; the D gene is possibly TRBD1 (5 bases). The CDR3 is 13 residues long. Germline CDR1 is SEHNR and CDR2 is FQNEAQ (reference sequence). Trimming shortened V by 3 bases and J by 3 bases, and 8 bases separated the two germline ends. The CDR3 DNA reads as TGTGCCAGCAGCTTCAGGGAAGACTATGGCTACACCTTC. This gives the protein CASSFREDYGYTF.

This clone was picked up a small number of times. The junction differs from germline at one of its ends, possibly a read error. The chain joins TRBV7-9 to TRBJ2-7, with D maybe TRBD2 (5 bases). CDR1 is SEHNR, CDR2 FQNEAQ, per germline (reference sequence). The CDR3 runs to 12 residues. DNA of the CDR3: TGTGCCAGCAGCCCGGACTCCCACGAGCAGTACTTC. Protein sequence: CASSPDSHEQYF.

The J gene is TRBJ2-2, the V gene TRBV6-5, with TRBD1 matching over 8 bases. CDR3 size: 15 residues. Germline V gene sequence: CDR1 MNHEY, CDR2 SVGAGI. The trim removed 7 bases at V and 0 bases at J, leaving 4 bases unmatched. In DNA form, the CDR3 reads TGTGCCAGCACCCCGACAGGGGCGAACACCGGGGAGCTGTTTTTT. This encodes CASTPTGANTGELFF.

Remarks on this clone: Distinct nucleotide sequences in the sample also encode this CDR3. The chain uses TRBV7-9 and TRBJ2-6; 7 bases agree with TRBD1. V shed 5 bases, J shed 3 bases, and the junction held 13 bases outside the gene matches. The CDR3 has 18 residues. Germline CDR1 SEHNR, CDR2 FQNEAQ (reference sequence). The CDR3 nucleotides read TGTGCCAGCAGCCCAGACAGGGAATGGGGGCGTGGGGCCAACGTCCTGACTTTC. It encodes CASSPDREWGRGANVLTF.

The chain links TRBV2 to TRBJ1-5; perhaps TRBD1 as D (5 bases). The CDR3 spans 13 residues. Germline V lookup: CDR1 SNHLY, CDR2 FYNNEI. The germline V and J ends were trimmed by 5 bases and 1 base, with 6 bases remaining between them. In nucleotides, the CDR3 is TGTGCCAGCAGTAGGGACAGCAATCAGCCCCAGCATTTT. Translating gives CASSRDSNQPQHF.

The chain links TRBV5-1 to TRBJ2-5; 12 bases align to TRBD1. The J segment lost 4 bases and the V segment lost 0 bases, leaving 4 bases of the junction unmatched. The CDR3 is 16 amino acids. Germline CDR1 reads SGHRS; CDR2 reads YFSETQ. The CDR3 loop reads CASSLAGTGGAETQYF. The CDR3 DNA sequence: TGCGCCAGCAGCTTGGCCGGGACAGGGGGCGCAGAGACCCAGTACTTC.

J is TRBJ2-7 and V is TRBV14, with a possible D match to TRBD2 (5 bases). The V gene's germline CDR1 is SGHDN and CDR2 FVKESK. V was trimmed by 2 bases and J by 7 bases, leaving 15 bases between them. The CDR3 totals 14 residues. The CDR3 DNA follows: TGTGCCAGCAGCCAAAGGTCTCGCGGGCGGGAGCAGTACTTC. This gives the protein CASSQRSRGREQYF.

J is TRBJ2-1 and V is TRBV24-1; 7 bases align to TRBD2. Losses at the gene ends were 5 bases for V and 3 bases for J; bases not matched to a gene: 3. This CDR3 contains 14 residues. Germline V CDR1 and CDR2: KGHDR, SFDVKD. CDR3 protein: CATSVGGGYNEQFF. The CDR3 nucleotides read TGTGCCACCAGTGTGGGCGGGGGCTACAATGAGCAGTTCTTC.

The CDR3 DNA reads TGTGCCACAGGACAGGGGGGAAACATTCAGTACTTC. This translates into CATGQGGNIQYF. The J gene is TRBJ2-4, the V gene TRBV28; TRBD1 aligns across 10 bases. The length of the CDR3 is 12 residues. CDR1 is MDHEN, CDR2 SYDVKM, per germline. After removal of 10 bases from V and 6 bases from J, the junction contained 3 bases not matched to a gene.

The rearrangement joins TRBV3-1 (or the pseudogene TRBV3-2) to TRBJ1-2; unclear D gene. CDR3 length: 16 residues. The germline gives CDR1 LGHDT, CDR2 YNNKEL (reference sequence). Trimming pared 2 bases from V and 4 bases from J, leaving 17 bases between. The chain's CDR3 is CASSQYSGALTYGYTF. In DNA, the CDR3 is TGTGCCAGCAGCCAATATTCAGGTGCCCTAACCTATGGCTACACCTTC.

This chain joins TRBV30 and TRBJ1-1; TRBD1 matches at 7 bases. The V gene's germline CDR1 is GTSNPN and CDR2 SVGIG (reference sequence). With 7 bases clipped from V and 0 bases from J, the junction kept 17 bases outside the gene matches. This CDR3 region has 17 residues. CDR3 loop: CASRQGAHNLMNTEAFF. CDR3 DNA: TGTGCCTCACGACAGGGCGCACACAACCTCATGAACACTGAAGCTTTCTTT.

The chain recombines TRBV5-1 with TRBJ1-5; TRBD1 is a possible D gene (5 bases). Germline V gene lookup returns CDR1 SGHRS and CDR2 YFSETQ. This CDR3 region has 14 residues. V lost 4 bases and J lost 4, with 12 bases in between. The CDR3 is CASSAGPKNQPQHF. The CDR3 nucleotides are TGCGCCAGCAGCGCGGGACCGAAGAATCAGCCCCAGCATTTT.

J is TRBJ2-1 and V is TRBV2; 12 bases fit TRBD2. Germline values: CDR1 SNHLY, CDR2 FYNNEI. The CDR3 runs to 14 residues. V dropped 5 bases and J dropped 9; count of bases not matched to a gene: 5. The CDR3 nucleotides are TGTGCCAGCAGTCGGACTAGCGGGGCTAGTGAGCAGTTCTTC. Its translation: CASSRTSGASEQFF.

This chain links TRBV29-1 with TRBJ2-7; 8 bases match TRBD2. CDR1 and CDR2 (germline): SQVTM, ANQGSEA. Trimming took 2 bases from V and 6 from J; bases not matched to a gene: 9. The CDR3 consists of 14 residues. As DNA, the CDR3 is TGCAGCGTTGAACAGCGGGGGCCCTCCGGCGAGCAGTACTTC. This sequence encodes CSVEQRGPSGEQYF.

Comments on this clone: The identical CDR3 is also encoded by other nucleotide sequences in the sample. The chain uses TRBV5-1 and TRBJ2-3; D is perhaps TRBD1 (5 bases). The CDR3 loop spans 14 amino acids. Trimming cost V 0 bases and J 2 bases, with 7 bases left between them. Germline V gene sequence: CDR1 SGHRS, CDR2 YFSETQ. CDR3 coding DNA: TGCGCCAGCAGCTTGGATGGGGCCACAGATACGCAGTATTTT. The encoded protein is CASSLDGATDTQYF.

The gene calls are TRBV7-3 and TRBJ2-1, with TRBD2 identical over 7 bases. The germline CDR1 and CDR2 sequences are SGHTA and FQGTGA. The CDR3 is made up of 18 amino acids. V gave up 5 bases and J gave up 4 bases; unmatched junction bases: 17. CDR3 loop: CASSQNPPGLGKYNEQFF. In DNA, the CDR3 is TGTGCCAGCAGCCAGAACCCCCCCGGACTAGGTAAATACAATGAGCAGTTCTTC.

This chain links TRBV6-5 with TRBJ1-1; the D is unclear. The CDR3 length is 11 residues. The germline V gene encodes CDR1 MNHEY and CDR2 SVGAGI. Trimming took 4 bases from V and 1 from J, leaving 1 base between them. Here the CDR3 reads CASSWNTEAFF. For the CDR3, the DNA is TGTGCCAGCAGTTGGAACACTGAAGCTTTCTTT.

The rearrangement uses TRBV2 and TRBJ1-5; D gene ambiguous. Deletions cut 8 bases from V and 0 bases from J, with 5 bases between. The CDR3 has 12 amino acids. CDR1 and CDR2 (germline): SNHLY, FYNNEI. The CDR3 region has the DNA TGTGCCAGCGAAAATAGCAATCAGCCCCAGCATTTT. As protein: CASENSNQPQHF.

The J gene is TRBJ1-4, the V gene TRBV20-1; D remains unclear. V was trimmed by 3 bases and J by 6 bases, leaving 14 bases between them. The CDR3 spans 14 residues. Germline V gives CDR1 DFQATT, CDR2 SNEGSKA (reference sequence). CDR3 sequence reads: CSASAVEGDEKLFF. The CDR3 region has the DNA TGCAGTGCTAGTGCGGTGGAGGGCGATGAAAAACTGTTTTTT.

The V call is TRBV4-1, the J call TRBJ2-2; 9 nucleotides agree with TRBD1. Germline CDR1 and CDR2: MGHRA and YSYEKL. This CDR3 has 17 residues. The V and J ends lost 1 base and 1 base, in that order; junction bases with no gene match: 4. The CDR3 bases are TGCGCCAGCAGCCAAGGGGGACAGGGCGGGAACACCGGGGAGCTGTTTTTT. As protein: CASSQGGQGGNTGELFF.

The rearrangement links TRBV19 to TRBJ2-5, with D perhaps TRBD1 (5 bases). Germline V gene sequence: CDR1 LNHDA, CDR2 SQIVND (reference sequence). The ends were cut back, 2 bases at V and 0 bases at J, with 10 bases in the middle. The CDR3 consists of 15 residues. CDR3 nucleotide sequence: TGTGCCAGTAGTATATTTTCAGGGAACCAAGAGACCCAGTACTTC. This codes for CASSIFSGNQETQYF.

The J gene is TRBJ1-5, the V gene TRBV19; TRBD1 is a possible D gene (5 bases). V was pared by 6 bases and J by 9 bases, with 15 bases between. The CDR3 is made up of 13 amino acids. Germline CDR1 reads LNHDA; CDR2 reads SQIVND (reference sequence). CDR3 loop: CASRPGPTRPQHF. DNA for the CDR3: TGTGCCAGTAGGCCAGGGCCGACGCGGCCCCAGCATTTT.